This T cell receptor (beta chain) was captured by sequencing in a study of blood T cell repertoires in COVID-19. Study-wide background: Sites across the United States, Italy and Spain contributed samples from acute and convalescent COVID-19.

The V gene lost 2 bases and the J gene lost 1 base, with 9 bases spanning the gap. The CDR3 has 14 amino acids. Per the germline V gene, CDR1 is SGHRS and CDR2 is YFSETQ. This clone has just one count. Original methodology: Reference gene primer amplification gave nucleated cell count estimates. TCRdb's table, derived via immunoSEQ multiplex PCR, lists solely in-frame clones and lacks some. That table is the source of V, J and clone size, and D and trimming were worked out from the DNA. This sample has 150,000 to 200,000 clones, with over 90% found just once. Material for sequencing was peripheral blood. The rearrangement joins TRBV5-1 to TRBJ1-1; D is unresolved. This receptor was obtained from an older woman with COVID-19, enrolled during active disease. The CDR3 region has the DNA TGCGCCAGCAGCTTCGGGGTGAGGAACACTGAAGCTTTCTTT. Translated, it gives CASSFGVRNTEAFF.